This T cell receptor (beta chain) came from a study of PD-1 blockade in classical Hodgkin lymphoma. Indicated time point: cycle 4 day 1 (C4D1), after more than 5 weeks of nivolumab. Each patient relapsed following autologous stem cell transplantation, and prior brentuximab vedotin exposure differed. Measured with immunoSEQ multiplex PCR; TCRdb has only the in-frame clones, and not every one. The table lists roughly 96,000 clones, about 93% of them singletons. CDR1 and CDR2 from the germline V gene are MDHEN and SYDVKM. The CDR3 is 14 residues long. The V and J ends lost 5 bases and 8 bases respectively, with 18 bases between them.

Specimen: peripheral blood mononuclear cells (PBMCs), collected before the fourth cycle of nivolumab. V usage is TRBV28 and J usage is TRBJ1-2; the D is unclear. The receptor's source is a human donor with classical Hodgkin lymphoma. CDR3 loop: CASSPPRVGWGYTF. CDR3 bases: TGTGCCAGCAGTCCCCCCCGGGTAGGGTGGGGCTACACCTTC.